This T cell receptor beta chain appears in the sequencing data of a study of vaccination effects on CD4 cells after COVID-19. The overall study: Following the second dose by a median of 72 days, the post-vaccine samples were obtained.

The sample holds one count of this clone. The antigen is unknown. ViraFEST assay sequencing came after antigen-specific CD4+ T cells were expanded with viral peptide pools. Upon completion of roughly ten days in culture, CD4+ T cells were isolated. Each participant received a vaccine that was either BNT162b2 or mRNA-1273, given as two doses. Here immunoSEQ multiplex PCR was the method, and the copy in TCRdb shows in-frame clones only, minus some. This sample carries 40,000 to 50,000 clones, around 70% of them seen once, and the ten largest clones take about 15%. This receptor was identified in a human donor who received a COVID-19 vaccine. The material sequenced was CD4+ T cells from PBMCs cultured with HCoV-OC43 spike peptides, taken after COVID-19 vaccination. Stated subset: HCoV-OC43 spike overlapping peptide pool stimulation.

The CDR3 is CASSFGQSGANVLTF. CDR3 DNA: TGTGCCAGCAGCTTTGGACAGTCTGGGGCCAACGTCCTGACTTTC. The chain joins TRBV11-1 to TRBJ2-6, with D perhaps TRBD1 (6 bases). V dropped 3 bases and J dropped 1 base, with 7 bases sitting between them. The CDR3 runs to 15 residues. Per germline, CDR1 SGHAT and CDR2 FQDESV (reference sequence). The full variable domain, in which reference TRBV11-1 and TRBJ2-6 provide the parts outside the CDR3, is EAEVAQSPRYKITEKSQAVAFWCDPISGHATLYWYRQILGQGPELLVQFQDESVVDDSQLPKDRFSAERLKGVDSTLKIQPAELGDSAMYLCASSFGQSGANVLTFGAGSRLTVL.